These 17 T cell receptor beta chains share one sample of origin, sequenced in a study of OX40 agonist ivuxolimab in advanced cancers. Repertoires were generated with immunoSEQ multiplex PCR, while TCRdb's copy carries only in-frame clones and drops some. The sample holds about 58,000 clones, 70% to 90% seen once. This material consisted of CD4+ or CD8+ T cells sorted from blood, taken in a trial of the OX40 agonist ivuxolimab. Receptors were obtained from an adult with an advanced solid tumor such as melanoma, head and neck, liver or kidney cancer.

The chain links TRBV6-5 to TRBJ1-6, with D hard to call. Germline V gene data show CDR1 as MNHEY and CDR2 as SVGAGI. The CDR3 loop spans 15 amino acids. The V end lost 2 bases, the J end lost 10 bases, and 15 bases lay between the germline ends. The CDR3 reads CASSYEDSSGSPLHF. CDR3 nucleotides: TGTGCCAGCAGTTACGAGGACTCCAGCGGGTCACCCCTCCACTTT.

The CDR3 DNA is TGTGCCTGGAGTAACGGGGGTGCTAATGAAAAACTGTTTTTT. The encoded protein is CAWSNGGANEKLFF. The chain has TRBV30 and TRBJ1-4; D is possibly TRBD1 (5 bases). Germline-derived CDR1 and CDR2 are GTSNPN and SVGIG (reference sequence). The CDR3 has 14 residues. Trimming cost V 2 bases and J 3 bases, with 10 bases left between them.

The chain uses TRBV6-6 and TRBJ1-2; no clear D gene. The V end lost 2 bases, the J end lost 3 bases, and 13 bases lay between the germline ends. This CDR3 region has 15 residues. Germline V lookup: CDR1 MNHNY, CDR2 SVGAGI (reference sequence). Here the CDR3 DNA reads TGTGCCAGCAGTTACGAGAGAAGTTGGGACTATGGCTACACCTTC. Translating gives CASSYERSWDYGYTF.

This chain links TRBV11-3 with TRBJ2-3; TRBD2 aligns across 12 bases. CDR1 and CDR2 from the germline V gene are SGHNT and YENEEA. The CDR3 length is 18 residues. J was trimmed by 4 bases and V by 4 bases; bases with no gene match: 12. The CDR3 protein is CASSSITSSGGASDTQYF. As DNA, the CDR3 is TGTGCCAGCAGCTCCATCACGTCTAGCGGGGGGGCATCAGATACGCAGTATTTT.

The V call is TRBV27, the J call TRBJ1-3; TRBD1 matches at 8 bases. The CDR3 is made up of 15 amino acids. V shed 6 bases, J shed 7 bases, and the junction held 11 bases outside the gene matches. Germline loops: CDR1 MNHEY, CDR2 SMNVEV (reference sequence). In DNA form, the CDR3 reads TGTGCCAGCAGGCCGCGGACAGGGTCCCGCAACACCATATATTTT. Translating it yields CASRPRTGSRNTIYF.

The chain combines TRBV6-6 with TRBJ2-6; D is ambiguous. The germline V gene encodes CDR1 MNHNY and CDR2 SVGAGI (reference sequence). The CDR3 contains 12 residues. Trimming pared 8 bases from V and 4 bases from J, leaving 6 bases between. The DNA of the CDR3 is TGTGCCAGCGCCGCGGGGGCCAACGTCCTGACTTTC. Translation gives CASAAGANVLTF.

The genes are TRBV16 and TRBJ2-7, with 7 bases fitting TRBD1. Trimming removed 6 bases from V and 2 bases from J; junction bases left unmatched: 4. The germline CDR1 and CDR2 sequences are KGHSY and FQNENV. This CDR3 is 13 amino acids long. CDR3 sequence: CASRKTGAYEQYF. CDR3 coding DNA: TGTGCCAGCAGAAAAACAGGGGCCTACGAGCAGTACTTC.

This chain joins TRBV2 and TRBJ2-5; 12 bases line up with TRBD2. Germline V CDR1 and CDR2: SNHLY, FYNNEI. V shed 4 bases, J shed 0 bases, and the junction held 3 bases outside the gene matches. The CDR3 is 16 amino acids. CDR3 residues: CASSGTSGGYQETQYF. The CDR3 DNA is TGTGCCAGCAGTGGAACTAGCGGGGGGTACCAAGAGACCCAGTACTTC.

In its sample, this clone was seen once. As DNA, the CDR3 is TGTGCCACTAGCGACCGTAGGGATACGCAGTATTTT. Amino acids: CATSDRRDTQYF. The chain recombines TRBV6-5 with TRBJ2-3; D possibly corresponds to TRBD2 (6 bases). Trimming pared 10 bases from V and 6 bases from J, leaving 14 bases between. From germline, CDR1 is MNHEY and CDR2 SVGAGI. CDR3 length: 12 amino acids.

V gene TRBV5-1 combines with J gene TRBJ1-2; D gene uncertain. V was shortened by 0 bases and J by 3 bases, with 9 bases between the two germline ends. The CDR3 loop spans 14 amino acids. In germline, CDR1 is SGHRS, CDR2 YFSETQ. The CDR3 nucleotides are TGCGCCAGCAGCTTGGCCGCAGAAGACTATGGCTACACCTTC. Protein sequence: CASSLAAEDYGYTF.

The CDR3, as DNA: TGTGCCAGCAGCCCAATAATAGGACAGGGTACCAGCGAGCAGTACTTC. Translation: CASSPIIGQGTSEQYF. This chain connects TRBV27 to TRBJ2-7; 8 bases match TRBD1. CDR3 length: 16 residues. V was pared by 6 bases and J by 6 bases, with 16 bases of the junction left unmatched. Germline V gene sequence: CDR1 MNHEY, CDR2 SMNVEV (reference sequence).

V gene TRBV7-9 combines with J gene TRBJ2-5; 10 bases align to TRBD2. In germline, CDR1 is SEHNR, CDR2 FQNEAQ (reference sequence). There are 16 residues in the CDR3. Trimming took 3 bases from V and 3 from J; bases not matched to a gene: 7. DNA for the CDR3: TGTGCCAGCAGCTTCGGCCCCGGGACTAGCGAAGAGACCCAGTACTTC. It is translated as CASSFGPGTSEETQYF.

The chain couples TRBV6-1 to TRBJ2-1, with a weak D call TRBD1 (6 bases). The CDR3 contains 16 residues. Trimming cost V 1 base and J 3 bases, with 13 bases left between them. Germline assignment: CDR1 MNHNS and CDR2 SASEGT. CDR3 sequence (DNA): TGTGCCAGCAGTGAAGGGTGGGGGCTACTCTACAATGAGCAGTTCTTC. This codes for CASSEGWGLLYNEQFF.

CDR3 nucleotide sequence: TGTGCCAGCAGCGTCGATACAGGGGGCAATCAGCCCCAGCATTTT. This translates into CASSVDTGGNQPQHF. The rearrangement links TRBV9 to TRBJ1-5; 7 bases are shared with TRBD1. The trim removed 2 bases at V and 2 bases at J, leaving 4 bases unmatched. The V gene's germline CDR1 is SGDLS and CDR2 YYNGEE. The CDR3 runs to 15 residues.

CDR3 sequence (DNA): TGTGCCAGTAGTATCATAGTGAACGCCCGCTACGAGCAGTACTTC. The encoded protein is CASSIIVNARYEQYF. This rearrangement joins TRBV19 to TRBJ2-7; D is uncertain. Trimming took off 3 bases at V and 3 bases at J, with 15 bases between the two ends. CDR1 is LNHDA, CDR2 SQIVND, per germline (reference sequence). The CDR3 runs 15 residues.

The rearrangement links TRBV28 to TRBJ2-6; TRBD1 matches 10 bases. The CDR3 extends over 19 amino acids. J gave up 0 bases and V 7 bases, and 12 bases lay outside the gene matches. Germline CDR1 is MDHEN and CDR2 is SYDVKM. The CDR3, as DNA: TGTGCCAGCACCGCCGGGACAGGGGTCAAAGGCTCTGGGGCCAACGTCCTGACTTTC. Protein product: CASTAGTGVKGSGANVLTF.

The V and J genes are TRBV20-1 and TRBJ2-7, with 7 nucleotides matching TRBD1. Germline V gives CDR1 DFQATT, CDR2 SNEGSKA (reference sequence). J gave up 6 bases and V 6 bases, and 5 bases lay outside the gene matches. The CDR3 is made up of 11 amino acids. The CDR3 sequence: CSARQGGEQYF. DNA for the CDR3: TGCAGTGCGCGACAGGGTGGCGAGCAGTACTTC.